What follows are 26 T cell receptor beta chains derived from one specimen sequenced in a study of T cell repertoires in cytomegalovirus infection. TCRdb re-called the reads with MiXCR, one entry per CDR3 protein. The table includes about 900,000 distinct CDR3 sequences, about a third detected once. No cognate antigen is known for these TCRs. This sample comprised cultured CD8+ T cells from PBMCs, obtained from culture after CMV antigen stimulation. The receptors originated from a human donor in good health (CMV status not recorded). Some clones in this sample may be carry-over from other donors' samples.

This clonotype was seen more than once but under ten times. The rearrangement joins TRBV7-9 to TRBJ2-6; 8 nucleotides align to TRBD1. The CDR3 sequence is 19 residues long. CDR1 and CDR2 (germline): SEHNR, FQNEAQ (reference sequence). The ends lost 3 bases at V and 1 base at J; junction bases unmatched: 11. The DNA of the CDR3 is TGTGCCAGCAGCTTGGTCCCGGGACAGGCACTGTCTGGGGCCAACGTCCTGACTTTC. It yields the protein CASSLVPGQALSGANVLTF. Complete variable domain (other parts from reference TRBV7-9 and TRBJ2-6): DTGVSQNPRHKITKRGQNVTFRCDPISEHNRLYWYRQTLGQGPEFLTYFQNEAQLEKSRLLSDRFSAERPKGSFSTLEIQRTEQGDSAMYLCASSLVPGQALSGANVLTFGAGSRLTVL.

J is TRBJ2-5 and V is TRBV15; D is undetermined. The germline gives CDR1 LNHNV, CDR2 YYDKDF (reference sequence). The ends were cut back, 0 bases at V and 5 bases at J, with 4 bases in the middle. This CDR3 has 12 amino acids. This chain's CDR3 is CATSRDAETQYF. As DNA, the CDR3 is TGTGCCACCAGCAGAGATGCCGAGACCCAGTACTTC.

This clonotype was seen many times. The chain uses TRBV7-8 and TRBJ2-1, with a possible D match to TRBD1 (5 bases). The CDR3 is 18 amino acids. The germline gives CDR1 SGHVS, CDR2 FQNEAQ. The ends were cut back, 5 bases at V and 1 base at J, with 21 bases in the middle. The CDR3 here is CASSHLSYSGISYNEQFF. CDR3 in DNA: TGTGCCAGCAGCCACCTCTCATACTCAGGGATTTCCTACAATGAGCAGTTCTTC. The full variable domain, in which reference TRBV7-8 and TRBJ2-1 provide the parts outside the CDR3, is GAGVSQSPRYKVAKRGQDVALRCDPISGHVSLFWYQQALGQGPEFLTYFQNEAQLDKSGLPSDRFFAERPEGSVSTLKIQRTQQEDSAVYLCASSHLSYSGISYNEQFFGPGTRLTVL.

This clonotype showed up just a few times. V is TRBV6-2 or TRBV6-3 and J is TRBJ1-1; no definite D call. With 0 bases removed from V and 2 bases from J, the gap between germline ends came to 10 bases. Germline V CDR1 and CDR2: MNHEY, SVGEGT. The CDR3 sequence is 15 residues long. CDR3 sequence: CASSYSSSSNTEAFF. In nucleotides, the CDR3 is TGTGCCAGCAGTTACTCGAGCTCTTCTAACACTGAAGCTTTCTTT.

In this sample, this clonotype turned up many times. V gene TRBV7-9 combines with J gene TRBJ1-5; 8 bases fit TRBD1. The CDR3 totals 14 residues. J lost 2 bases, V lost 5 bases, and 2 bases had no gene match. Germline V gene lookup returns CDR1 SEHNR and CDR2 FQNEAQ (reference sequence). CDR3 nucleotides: TGTGCCAGCAGCAAGACAGGGGGCAATCAGCCCCAGCATTTT. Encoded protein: CASSKTGGNQPQHF. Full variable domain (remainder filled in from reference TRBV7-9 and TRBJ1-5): DTGVSQNPRHKITKRGQNVTFRCDPISEHNRLYWYRQTLGQGPEFLTYFQNEAQLEKSRLLSDRFSAERPKGSFSTLEIQRTEQGDSAMYLCASSKTGGNQPQHFGDGTRLSIL.

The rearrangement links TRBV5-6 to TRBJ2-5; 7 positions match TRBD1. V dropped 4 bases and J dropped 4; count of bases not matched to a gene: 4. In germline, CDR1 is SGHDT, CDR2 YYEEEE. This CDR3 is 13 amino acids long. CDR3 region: CASSPTGAETQYF. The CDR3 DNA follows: TGTGCCAGCAGCCCCACAGGGGCAGAGACCCAGTACTTC. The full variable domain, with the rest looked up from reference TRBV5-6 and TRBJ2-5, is DAGVTQSPTHLIKTRGQQVTLRCSPKSGHDTVSWYQQALGQGPQFIFQYYEEEERQRGNFPDRFSGHQFPNYSSELNVNALLLGDSALYLCASSPTGAETQYFGPGTRLLVL.

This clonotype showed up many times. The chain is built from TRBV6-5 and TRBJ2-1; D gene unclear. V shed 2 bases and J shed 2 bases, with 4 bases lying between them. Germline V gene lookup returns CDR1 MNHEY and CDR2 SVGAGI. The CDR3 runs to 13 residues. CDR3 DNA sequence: TGTGCCAGCAGTTACCGCACCTACAATGAGCAGTTCTTC. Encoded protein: CASSYRTYNEQFF.

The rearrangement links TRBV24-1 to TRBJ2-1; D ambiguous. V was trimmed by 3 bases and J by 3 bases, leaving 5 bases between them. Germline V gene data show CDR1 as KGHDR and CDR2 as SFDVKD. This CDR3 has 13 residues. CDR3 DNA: TGTGCCACCAGTGATAACAGCTACAATGAGCAGTTCTTC. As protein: CATSDNSYNEQFF.

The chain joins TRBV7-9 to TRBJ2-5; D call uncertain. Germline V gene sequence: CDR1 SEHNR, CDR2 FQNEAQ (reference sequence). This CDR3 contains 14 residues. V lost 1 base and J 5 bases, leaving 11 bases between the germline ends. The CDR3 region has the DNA TGTGCCAGCAGCTTAGGGGCAGGCCCGGAGACCCAGTACTTC. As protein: CASSLGAGPETQYF.

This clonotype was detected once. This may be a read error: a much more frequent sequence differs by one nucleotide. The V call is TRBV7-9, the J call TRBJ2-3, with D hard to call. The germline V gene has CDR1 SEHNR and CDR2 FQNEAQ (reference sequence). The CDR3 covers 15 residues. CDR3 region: CANSLRTAPTDTQYF. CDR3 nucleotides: TGTGCCAACAGCCTAAGAACCGCGCCCACAGATACGCAGTATTTT.

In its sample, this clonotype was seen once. Written as DNA, the CDR3 is TGCAGTGCTAGAGGAGGGCGCCGGTATGGCTACACCTTC. Amino acids: CSARGGRRYGYTF. This chain connects TRBV20-1 to TRBJ1-2; D is ambiguous. CDR3 size: 13 residues. V was shortened by 1 base and J by 5 bases, with 11 bases between the two germline ends. The V gene's germline CDR1 is DFQATT and CDR2 SNEGSKA (reference sequence).

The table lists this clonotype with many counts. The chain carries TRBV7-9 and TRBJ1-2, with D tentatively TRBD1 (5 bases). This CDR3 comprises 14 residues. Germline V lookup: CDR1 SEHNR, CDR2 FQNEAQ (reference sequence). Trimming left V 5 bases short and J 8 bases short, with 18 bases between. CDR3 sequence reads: CASSTLTDHIGYTF. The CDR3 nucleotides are TGTGCCAGCAGCACCTTGACAGACCATATCGGCTACACCTTC.

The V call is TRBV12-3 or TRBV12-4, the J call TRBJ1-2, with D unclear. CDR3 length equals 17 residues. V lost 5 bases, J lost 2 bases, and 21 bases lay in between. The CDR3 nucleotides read TGTGCCAGCAGTCCTGACAAGTTAGGGAGCCGGAACTATGGCTACACCTTC. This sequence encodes CASSPDKLGSRNYGYTF.

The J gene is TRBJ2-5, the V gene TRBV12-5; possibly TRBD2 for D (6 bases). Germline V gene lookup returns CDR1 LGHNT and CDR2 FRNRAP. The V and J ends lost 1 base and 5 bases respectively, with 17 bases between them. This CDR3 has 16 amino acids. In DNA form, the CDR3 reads TGTGCTAGTGGTTTGGACACCGGAGGGGCGCGGGAGACCCAGTACTTC. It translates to CASGLDTGGARETQYF. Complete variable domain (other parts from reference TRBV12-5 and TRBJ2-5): DARVTQTPRHKVTEMGQEVTMRCQPILGHNTVFWYRQTMMQGLELLAYFRNRAPLDDSGMPKDRFSAEMPDATLATLKIQPSEPRDSAVYFCASGLDTGGARETQYFGPGTRLLVL.

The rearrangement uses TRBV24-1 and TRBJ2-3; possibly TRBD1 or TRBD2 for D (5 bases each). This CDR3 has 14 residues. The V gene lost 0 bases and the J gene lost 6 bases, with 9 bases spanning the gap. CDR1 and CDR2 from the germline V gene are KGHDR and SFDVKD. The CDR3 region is CATSDLREGDTQYF. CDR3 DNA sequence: TGTGCCACCAGTGATTTGCGAGAGGGGGATACGCAGTATTTT.

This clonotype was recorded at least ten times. Written as DNA, the CDR3 is TGTGCCAGCAGCCCGGAGGGGAAGACTAACTATGGCTACACCTTC. It is translated as CASSPEGKTNYGYTF. This chain joins TRBV7-9 and TRBJ1-2; tentatively, D is TRBD1 (5 bases). Germline V gene lookup returns CDR1 SEHNR and CDR2 FQNEAQ (reference sequence). This CDR3 spans 15 amino acids. Trimming took off 5 bases at V and 0 bases at J, with 13 bases between the two ends.

CDR3 DNA: TGTGCCAGCAGCCGCATTAGCGGTGATGAGCAGTTCTTC. As protein: CASSRISGDEQFF. This chain links TRBV7-8 with TRBJ2-1, with D maybe TRBD2 (6 bases). The CDR3 length is 13 residues. Germline V gene sequence: CDR1 SGHVS, CDR2 FQNEAQ. Trimming took off 5 bases at V and 8 bases at J, with 13 bases between the two ends.

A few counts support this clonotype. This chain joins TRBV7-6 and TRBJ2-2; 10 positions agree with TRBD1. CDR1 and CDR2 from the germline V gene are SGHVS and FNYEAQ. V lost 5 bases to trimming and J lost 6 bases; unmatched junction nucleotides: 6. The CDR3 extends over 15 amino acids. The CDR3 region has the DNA TGTGCCAGCAGCGGGGACAGGGGCGGACCCGGGGAGCTGTTTTTT. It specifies CASSGDRGGPGELFF.

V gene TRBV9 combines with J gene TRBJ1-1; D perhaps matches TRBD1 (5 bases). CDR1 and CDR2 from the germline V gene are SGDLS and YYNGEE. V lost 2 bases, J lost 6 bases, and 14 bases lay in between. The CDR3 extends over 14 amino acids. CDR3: CASSVLKQGAEAFF. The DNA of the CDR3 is TGTGCCAGCAGCGTCCTAAAGCAGGGAGCTGAAGCTTTCTTT.

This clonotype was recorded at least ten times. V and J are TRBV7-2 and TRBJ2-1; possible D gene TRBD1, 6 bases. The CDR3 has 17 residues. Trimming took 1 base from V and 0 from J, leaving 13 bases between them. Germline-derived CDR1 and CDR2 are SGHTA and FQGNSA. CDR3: CASSLEGVKSSYNEQFF. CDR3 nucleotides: TGTGCCAGCAGCTTAGAGGGGGTCAAGAGCTCCTACAATGAGCAGTTCTTC.

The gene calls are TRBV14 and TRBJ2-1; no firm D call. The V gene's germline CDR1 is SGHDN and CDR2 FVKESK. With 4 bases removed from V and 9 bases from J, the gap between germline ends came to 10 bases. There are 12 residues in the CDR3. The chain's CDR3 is CASSLRLSEQFF. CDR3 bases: TGTGCCAGCAGCCTAAGACTCAGTGAGCAGTTCTTC.

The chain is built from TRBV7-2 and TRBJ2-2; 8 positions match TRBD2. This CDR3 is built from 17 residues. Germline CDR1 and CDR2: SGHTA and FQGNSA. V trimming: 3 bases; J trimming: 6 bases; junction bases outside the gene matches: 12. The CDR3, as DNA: TGTGCCAGCAGCTTTAGTTACTTGACCGGGGGGGCCGGGGAGCTGTTTTTT. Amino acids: CASSFSYLTGGAGELFF.

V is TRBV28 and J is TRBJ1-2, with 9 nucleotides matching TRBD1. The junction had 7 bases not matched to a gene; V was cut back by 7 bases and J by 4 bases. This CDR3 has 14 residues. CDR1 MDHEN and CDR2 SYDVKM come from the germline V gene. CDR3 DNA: TGTGCCAGCAACAGGGGGCATGAGAGCTATGGCTACACCTTC. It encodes CASNRGHESYGYTF.

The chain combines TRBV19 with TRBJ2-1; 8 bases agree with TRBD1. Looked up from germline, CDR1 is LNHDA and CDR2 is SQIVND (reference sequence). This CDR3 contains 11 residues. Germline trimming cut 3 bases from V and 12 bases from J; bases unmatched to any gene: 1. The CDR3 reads CASSIGTGQFF. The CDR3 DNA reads TGTGCCAGTAGTATCGGGACAGGGCAGTTCTTC. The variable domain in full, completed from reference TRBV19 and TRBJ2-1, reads DGGITQSPKYLFRKEGQNVTLSCEQNLNHDAMYWYRQDPGQGLRLIYYSQIVNDFQKGDIAEGYSVSREKKESFPLTVTSAQKNPTAFYLCASSIGTGQFFGPGTRLTVL.

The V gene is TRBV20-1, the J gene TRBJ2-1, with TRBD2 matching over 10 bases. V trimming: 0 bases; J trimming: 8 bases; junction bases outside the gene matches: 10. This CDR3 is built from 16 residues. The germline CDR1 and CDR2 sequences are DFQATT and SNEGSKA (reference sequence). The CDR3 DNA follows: TGCAGTGCTAGAGATCGGGTAGCGGGGGGCCGCTATGAGCAGTTCTTC. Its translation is CSARDRVAGGRYEQFF.

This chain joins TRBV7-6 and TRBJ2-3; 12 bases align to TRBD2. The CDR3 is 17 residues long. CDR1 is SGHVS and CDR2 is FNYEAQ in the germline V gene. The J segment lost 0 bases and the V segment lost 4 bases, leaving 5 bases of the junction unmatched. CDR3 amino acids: CASSWTSGTSSTDTQYF. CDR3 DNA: TGTGCCAGCAGCTGGACTAGCGGGACCTCTAGCACAGATACGCAGTATTTT.